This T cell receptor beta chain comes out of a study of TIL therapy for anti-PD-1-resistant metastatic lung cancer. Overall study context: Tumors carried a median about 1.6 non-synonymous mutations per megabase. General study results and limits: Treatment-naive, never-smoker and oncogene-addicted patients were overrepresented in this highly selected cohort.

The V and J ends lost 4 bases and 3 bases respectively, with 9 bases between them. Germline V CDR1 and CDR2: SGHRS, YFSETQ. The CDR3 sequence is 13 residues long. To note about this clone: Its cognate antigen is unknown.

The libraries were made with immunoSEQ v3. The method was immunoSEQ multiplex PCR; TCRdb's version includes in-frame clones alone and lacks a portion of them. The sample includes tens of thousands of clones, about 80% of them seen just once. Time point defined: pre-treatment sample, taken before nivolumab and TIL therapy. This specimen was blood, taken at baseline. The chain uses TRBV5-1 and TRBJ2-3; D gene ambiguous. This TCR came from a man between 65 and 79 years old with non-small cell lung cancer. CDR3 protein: CASSSDRTDTQYF. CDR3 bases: TGCGCCAGCAGCAGCGACCGTACAGATACGCAGTATTTT.